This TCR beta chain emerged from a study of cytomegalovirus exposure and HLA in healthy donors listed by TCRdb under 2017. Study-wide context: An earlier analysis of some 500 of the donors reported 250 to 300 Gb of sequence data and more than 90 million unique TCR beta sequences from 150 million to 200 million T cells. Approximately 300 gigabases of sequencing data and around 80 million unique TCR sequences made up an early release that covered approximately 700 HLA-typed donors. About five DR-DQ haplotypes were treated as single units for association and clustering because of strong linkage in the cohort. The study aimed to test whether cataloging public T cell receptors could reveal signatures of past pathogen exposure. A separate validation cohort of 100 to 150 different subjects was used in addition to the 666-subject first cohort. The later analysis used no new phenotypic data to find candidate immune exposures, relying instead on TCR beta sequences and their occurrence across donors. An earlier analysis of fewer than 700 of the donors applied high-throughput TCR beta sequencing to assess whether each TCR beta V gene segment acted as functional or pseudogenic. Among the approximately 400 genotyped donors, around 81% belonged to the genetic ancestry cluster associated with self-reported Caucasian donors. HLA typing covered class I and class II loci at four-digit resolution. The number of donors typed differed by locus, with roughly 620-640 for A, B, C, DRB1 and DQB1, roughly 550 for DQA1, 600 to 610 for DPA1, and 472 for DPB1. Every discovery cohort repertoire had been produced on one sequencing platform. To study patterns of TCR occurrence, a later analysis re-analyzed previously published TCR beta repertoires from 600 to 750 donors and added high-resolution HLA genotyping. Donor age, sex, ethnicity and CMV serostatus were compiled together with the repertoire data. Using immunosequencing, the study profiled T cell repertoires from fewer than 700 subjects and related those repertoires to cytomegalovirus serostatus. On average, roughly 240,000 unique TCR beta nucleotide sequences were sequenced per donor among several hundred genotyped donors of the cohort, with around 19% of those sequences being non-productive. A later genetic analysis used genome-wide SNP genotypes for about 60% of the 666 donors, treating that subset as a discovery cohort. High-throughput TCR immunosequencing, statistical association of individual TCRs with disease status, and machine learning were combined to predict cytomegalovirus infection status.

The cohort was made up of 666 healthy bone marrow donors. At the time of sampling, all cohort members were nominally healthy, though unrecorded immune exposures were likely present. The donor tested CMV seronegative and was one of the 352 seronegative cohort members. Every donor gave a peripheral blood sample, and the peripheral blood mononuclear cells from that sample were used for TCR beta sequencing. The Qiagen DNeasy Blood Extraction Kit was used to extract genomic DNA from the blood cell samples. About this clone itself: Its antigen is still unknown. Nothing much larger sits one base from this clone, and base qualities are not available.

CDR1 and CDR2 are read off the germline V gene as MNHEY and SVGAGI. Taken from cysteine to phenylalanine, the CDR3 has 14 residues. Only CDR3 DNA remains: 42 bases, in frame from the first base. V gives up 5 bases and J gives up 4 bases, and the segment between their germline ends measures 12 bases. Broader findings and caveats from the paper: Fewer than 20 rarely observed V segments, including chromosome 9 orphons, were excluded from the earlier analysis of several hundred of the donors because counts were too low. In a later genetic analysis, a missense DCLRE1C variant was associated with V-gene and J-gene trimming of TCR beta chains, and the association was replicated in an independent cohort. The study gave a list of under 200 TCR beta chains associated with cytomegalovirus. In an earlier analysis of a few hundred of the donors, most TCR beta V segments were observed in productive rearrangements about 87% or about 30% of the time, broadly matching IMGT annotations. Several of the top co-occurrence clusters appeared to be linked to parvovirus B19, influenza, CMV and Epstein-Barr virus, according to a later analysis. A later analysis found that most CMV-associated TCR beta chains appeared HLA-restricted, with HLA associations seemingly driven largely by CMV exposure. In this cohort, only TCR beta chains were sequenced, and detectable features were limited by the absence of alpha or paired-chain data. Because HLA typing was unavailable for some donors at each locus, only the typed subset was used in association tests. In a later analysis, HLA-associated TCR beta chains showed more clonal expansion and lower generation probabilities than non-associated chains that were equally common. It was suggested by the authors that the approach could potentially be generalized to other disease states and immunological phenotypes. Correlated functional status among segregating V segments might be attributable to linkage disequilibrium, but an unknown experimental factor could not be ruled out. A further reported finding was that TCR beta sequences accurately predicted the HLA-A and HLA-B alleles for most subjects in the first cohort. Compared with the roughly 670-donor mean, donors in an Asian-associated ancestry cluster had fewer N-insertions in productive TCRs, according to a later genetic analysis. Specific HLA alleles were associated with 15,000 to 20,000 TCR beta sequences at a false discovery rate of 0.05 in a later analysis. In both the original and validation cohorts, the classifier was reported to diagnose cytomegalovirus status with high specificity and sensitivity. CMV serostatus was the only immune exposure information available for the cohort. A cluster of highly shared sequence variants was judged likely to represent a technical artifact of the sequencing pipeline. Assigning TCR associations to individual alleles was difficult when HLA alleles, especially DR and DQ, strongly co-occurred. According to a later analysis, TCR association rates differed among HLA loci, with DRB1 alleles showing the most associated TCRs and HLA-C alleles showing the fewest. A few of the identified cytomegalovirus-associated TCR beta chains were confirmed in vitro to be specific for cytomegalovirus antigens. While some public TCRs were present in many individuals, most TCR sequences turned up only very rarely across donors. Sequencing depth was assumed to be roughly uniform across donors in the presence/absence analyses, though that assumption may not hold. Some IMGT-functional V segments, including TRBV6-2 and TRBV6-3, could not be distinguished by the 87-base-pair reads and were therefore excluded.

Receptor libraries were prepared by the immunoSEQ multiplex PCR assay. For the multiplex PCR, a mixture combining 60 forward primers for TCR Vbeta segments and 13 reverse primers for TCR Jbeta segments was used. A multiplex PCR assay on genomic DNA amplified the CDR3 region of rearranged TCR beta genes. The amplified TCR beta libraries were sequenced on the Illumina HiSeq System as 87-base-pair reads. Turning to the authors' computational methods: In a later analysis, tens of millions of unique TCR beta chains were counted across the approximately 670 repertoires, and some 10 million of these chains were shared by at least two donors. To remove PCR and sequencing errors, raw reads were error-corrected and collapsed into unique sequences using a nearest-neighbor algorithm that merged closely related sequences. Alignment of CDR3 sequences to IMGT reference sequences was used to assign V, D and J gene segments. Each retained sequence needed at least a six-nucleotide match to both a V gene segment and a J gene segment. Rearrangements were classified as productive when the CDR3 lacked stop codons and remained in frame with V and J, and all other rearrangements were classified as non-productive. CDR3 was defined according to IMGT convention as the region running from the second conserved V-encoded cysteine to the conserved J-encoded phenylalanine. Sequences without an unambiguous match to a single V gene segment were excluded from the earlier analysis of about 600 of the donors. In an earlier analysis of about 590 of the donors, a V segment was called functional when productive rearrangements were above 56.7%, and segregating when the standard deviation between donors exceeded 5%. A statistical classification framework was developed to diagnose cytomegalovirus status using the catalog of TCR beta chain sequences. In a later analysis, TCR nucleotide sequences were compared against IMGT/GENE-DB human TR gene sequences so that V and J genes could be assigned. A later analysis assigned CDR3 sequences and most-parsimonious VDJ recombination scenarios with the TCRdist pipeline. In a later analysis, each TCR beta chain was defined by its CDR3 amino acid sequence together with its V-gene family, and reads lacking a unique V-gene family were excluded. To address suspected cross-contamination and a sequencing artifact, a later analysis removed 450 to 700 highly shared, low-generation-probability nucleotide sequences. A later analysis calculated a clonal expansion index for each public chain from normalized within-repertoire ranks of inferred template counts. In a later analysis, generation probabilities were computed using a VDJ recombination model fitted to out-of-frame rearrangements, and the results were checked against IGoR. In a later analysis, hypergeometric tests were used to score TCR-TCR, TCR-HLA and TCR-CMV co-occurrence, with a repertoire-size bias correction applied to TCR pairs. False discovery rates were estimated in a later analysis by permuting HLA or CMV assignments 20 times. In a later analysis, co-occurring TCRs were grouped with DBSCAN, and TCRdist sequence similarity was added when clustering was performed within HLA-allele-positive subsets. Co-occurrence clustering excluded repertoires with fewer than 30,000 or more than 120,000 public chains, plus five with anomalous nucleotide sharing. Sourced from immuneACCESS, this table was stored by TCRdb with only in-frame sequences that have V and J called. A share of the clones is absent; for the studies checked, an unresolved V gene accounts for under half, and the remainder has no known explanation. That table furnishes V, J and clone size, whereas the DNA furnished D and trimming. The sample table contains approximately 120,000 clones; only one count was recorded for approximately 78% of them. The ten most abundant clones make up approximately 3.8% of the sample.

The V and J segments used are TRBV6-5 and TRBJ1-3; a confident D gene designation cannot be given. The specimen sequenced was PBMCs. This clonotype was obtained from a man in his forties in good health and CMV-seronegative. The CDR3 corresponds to CASSASHSGNTIYF. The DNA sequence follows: TGTGCCAGCAGTGCGTCCCATTCCGGAAACACCATATATTTT.